The source of this TCR beta chain is a study of blood T cell repertoires in COVID-19. Study as a whole: T cells, B-cell-depleted T cells, or PBMCs provided the cDNA or gDNA that served as material.

V was clipped by 7 bases and J by 3 bases, with 13 bases between them. CDR1 is MNHEY and CDR2 is SVGEGT in the germline V gene. The CDR3 is 14 amino acids. The method was immunoSEQ multiplex PCR; TCRdb's version includes in-frame clones alone and lacks a portion of them. In the table there are approximately 89,000 clones, over 70% of which are singletons. This clone was observed a single time. The sequenced material came from peripheral blood. This receptor was obtained from a man between 65 and 85 years old with acute or convalescent COVID-19. The J gene is TRBJ2-1, the V gene TRBV6-2 or TRBV6-3, with D possibly matching TRBD1 (5 bases). This CDR3 reads CASNPRAYYNEQFF. CDR3 in DNA: TGTGCCAGCAACCCCAGGGCTTACTACAATGAGCAGTTCTTC.